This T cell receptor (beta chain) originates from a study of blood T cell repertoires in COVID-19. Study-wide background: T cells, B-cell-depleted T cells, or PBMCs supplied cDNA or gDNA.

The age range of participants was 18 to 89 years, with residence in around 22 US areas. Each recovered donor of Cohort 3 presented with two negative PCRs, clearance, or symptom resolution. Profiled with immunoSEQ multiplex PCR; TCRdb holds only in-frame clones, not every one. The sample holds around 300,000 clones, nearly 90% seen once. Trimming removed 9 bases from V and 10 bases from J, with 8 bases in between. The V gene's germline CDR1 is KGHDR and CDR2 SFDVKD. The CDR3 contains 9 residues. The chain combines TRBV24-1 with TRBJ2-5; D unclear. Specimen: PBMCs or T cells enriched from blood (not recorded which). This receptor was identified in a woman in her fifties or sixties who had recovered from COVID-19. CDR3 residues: CATLRNQYF. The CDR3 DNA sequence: TGTGCCACCCTAAGAAACCAGTACTTC.